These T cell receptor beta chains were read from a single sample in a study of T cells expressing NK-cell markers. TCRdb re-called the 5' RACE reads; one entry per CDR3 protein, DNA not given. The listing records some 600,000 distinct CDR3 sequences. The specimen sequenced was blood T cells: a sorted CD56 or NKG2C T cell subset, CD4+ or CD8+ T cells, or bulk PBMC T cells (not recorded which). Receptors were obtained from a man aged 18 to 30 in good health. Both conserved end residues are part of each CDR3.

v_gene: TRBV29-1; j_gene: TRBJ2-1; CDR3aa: CSILVSGRNNEQFF
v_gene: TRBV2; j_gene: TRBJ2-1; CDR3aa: CAIRLAGVRNEQFF
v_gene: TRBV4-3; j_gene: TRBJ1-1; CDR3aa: CASSQENAGRFGTEAFF
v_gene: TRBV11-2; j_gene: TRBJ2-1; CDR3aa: CASSFQRSSYNEQFF
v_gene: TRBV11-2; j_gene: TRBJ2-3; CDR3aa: CASIISAGERTQYF
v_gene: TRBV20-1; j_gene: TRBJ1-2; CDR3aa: CSARDVTGNGYTF
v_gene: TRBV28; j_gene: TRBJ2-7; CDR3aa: CASSPGTNEQYF
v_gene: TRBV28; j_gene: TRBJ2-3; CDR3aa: CASMNTKPDTQYF
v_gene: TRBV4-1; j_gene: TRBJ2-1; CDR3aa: CASSARLASYNEQFF
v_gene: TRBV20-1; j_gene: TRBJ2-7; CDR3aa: CSARDLGTGAYEQYF
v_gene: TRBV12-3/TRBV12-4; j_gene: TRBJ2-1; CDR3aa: CASRIQTGRAGGEQFF
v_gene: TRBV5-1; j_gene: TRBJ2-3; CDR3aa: CASSLESTMDTQYF
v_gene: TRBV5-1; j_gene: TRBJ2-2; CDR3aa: CASSLRDRTGELFF
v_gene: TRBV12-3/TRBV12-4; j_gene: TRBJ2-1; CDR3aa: CASSLAGTLQFF
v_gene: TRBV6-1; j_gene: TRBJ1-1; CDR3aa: CASKDRGNTEAFF
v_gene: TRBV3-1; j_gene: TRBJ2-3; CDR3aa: CASSTRTSLSTDTQYF
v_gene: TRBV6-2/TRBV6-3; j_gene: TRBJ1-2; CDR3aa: CASSKPGQANYGYTF
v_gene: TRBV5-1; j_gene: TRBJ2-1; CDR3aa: CASSLTLEGKYNEQFF
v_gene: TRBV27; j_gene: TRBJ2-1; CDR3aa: CASSFRDFYNEQFF
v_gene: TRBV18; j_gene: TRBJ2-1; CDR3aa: CASSPLEGVNEQFF
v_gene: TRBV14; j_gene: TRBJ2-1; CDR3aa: CASSQVLAGPFYNEQFF
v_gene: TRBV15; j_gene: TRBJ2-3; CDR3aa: CATSVPDETSTDTQYF
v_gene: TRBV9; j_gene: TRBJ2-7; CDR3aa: CASSVRPFEQYF
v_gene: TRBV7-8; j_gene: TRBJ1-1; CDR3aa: CASSSTRLRVRVTEAFF
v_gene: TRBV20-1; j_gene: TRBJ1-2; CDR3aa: CSPQGTNGYTF
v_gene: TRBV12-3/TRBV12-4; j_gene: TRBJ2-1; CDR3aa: CASSLATGTSGRAQYNEQFF
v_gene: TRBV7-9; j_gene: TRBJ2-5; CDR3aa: CASSWVGSKTQYF
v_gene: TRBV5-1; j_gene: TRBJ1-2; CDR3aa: CASSVDSSPGYTF
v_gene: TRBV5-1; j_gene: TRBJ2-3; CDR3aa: CASSETRRSGRTTDTQYF
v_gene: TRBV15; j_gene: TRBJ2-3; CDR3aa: CATSRVGQGAADTQYF
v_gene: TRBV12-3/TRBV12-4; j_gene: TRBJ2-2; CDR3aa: CASRGGLAGGIFTGELFF
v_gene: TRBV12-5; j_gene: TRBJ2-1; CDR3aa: CASGFYGRVLNEQFF
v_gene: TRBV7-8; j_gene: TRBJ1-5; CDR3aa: CASSLIRRQGLSNQPQHF